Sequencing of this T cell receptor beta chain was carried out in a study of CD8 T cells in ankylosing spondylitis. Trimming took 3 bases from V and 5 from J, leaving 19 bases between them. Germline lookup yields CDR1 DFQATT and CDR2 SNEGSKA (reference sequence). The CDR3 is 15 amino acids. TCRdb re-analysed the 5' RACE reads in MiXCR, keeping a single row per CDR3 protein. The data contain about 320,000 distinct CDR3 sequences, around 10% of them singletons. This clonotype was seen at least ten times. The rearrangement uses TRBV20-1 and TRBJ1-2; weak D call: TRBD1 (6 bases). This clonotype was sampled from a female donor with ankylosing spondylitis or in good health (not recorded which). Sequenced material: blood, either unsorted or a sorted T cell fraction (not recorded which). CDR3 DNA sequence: TGCAGTGCTAGGCCTCAGGCACAGGGAGTATATGGCTACACCTTC. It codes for CSARPQAQGVYGYTF.